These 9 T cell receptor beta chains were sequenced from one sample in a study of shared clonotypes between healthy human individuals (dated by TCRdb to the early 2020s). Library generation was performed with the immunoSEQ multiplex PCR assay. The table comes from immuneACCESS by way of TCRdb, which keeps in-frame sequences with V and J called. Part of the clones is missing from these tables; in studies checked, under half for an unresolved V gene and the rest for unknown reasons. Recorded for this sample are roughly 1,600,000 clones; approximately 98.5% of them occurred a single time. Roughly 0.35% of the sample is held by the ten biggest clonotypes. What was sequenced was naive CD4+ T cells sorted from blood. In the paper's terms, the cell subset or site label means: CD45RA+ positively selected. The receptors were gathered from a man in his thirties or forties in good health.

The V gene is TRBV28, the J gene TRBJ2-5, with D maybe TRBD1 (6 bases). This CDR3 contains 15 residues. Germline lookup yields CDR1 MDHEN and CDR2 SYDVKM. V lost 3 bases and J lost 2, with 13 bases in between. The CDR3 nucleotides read TGTGCCAGCAGTTTCCCACAGGGTGGACAAGAGACCCAGTACTTC. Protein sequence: CASSFPQGGQETQYF.

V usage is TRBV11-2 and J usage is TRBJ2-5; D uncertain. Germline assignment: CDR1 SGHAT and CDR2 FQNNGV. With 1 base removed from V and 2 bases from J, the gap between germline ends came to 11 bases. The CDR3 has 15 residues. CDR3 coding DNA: TGTGCCAGCAGCTTAGGGCAGCGAGAACAAGAGACCCAGTACTTC. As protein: CASSLGQREQETQYF.

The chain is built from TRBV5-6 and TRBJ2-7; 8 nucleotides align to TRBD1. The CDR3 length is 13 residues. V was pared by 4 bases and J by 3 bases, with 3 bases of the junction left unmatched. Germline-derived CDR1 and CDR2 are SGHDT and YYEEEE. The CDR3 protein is CASSGQGFYEQYF. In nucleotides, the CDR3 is TGTGCCAGCAGCGGACAGGGTTTCTACGAGCAGTACTTC.

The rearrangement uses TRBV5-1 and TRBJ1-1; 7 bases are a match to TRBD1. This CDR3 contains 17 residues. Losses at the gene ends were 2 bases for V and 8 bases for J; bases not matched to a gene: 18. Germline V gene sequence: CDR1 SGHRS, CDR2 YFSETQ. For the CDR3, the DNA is TGCGCCAGCAGCTTTGGCGTGGGACAGCCCCTTGGAGAGGAAGCTTTCTTT. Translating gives CASSFGVGQPLGEEAFF.

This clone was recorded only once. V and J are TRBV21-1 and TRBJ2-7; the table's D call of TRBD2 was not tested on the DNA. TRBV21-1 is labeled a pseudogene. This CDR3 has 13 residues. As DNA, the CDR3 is TGTGCCAGCAGCAAAGCGAGAGGCTACGAGCAGTACTTC. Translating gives CASSKARGYEQYF.

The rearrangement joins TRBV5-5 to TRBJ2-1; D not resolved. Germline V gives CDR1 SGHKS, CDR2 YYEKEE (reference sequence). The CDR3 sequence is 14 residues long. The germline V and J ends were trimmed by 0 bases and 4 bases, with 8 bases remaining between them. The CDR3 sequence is CASSLDRLYNEQFF. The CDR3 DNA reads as TGTGCCAGCAGCTTGGATCGGCTATACAATGAGCAGTTCTTC.

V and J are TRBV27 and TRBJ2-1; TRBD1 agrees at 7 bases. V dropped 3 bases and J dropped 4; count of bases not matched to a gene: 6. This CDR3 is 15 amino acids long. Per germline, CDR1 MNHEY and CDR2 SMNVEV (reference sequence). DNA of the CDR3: TGTGCCAGCAGTTTGAGACAGGGAATTTACAATGAGCAGTTCTTC. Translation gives CASSLRQGIYNEQFF.

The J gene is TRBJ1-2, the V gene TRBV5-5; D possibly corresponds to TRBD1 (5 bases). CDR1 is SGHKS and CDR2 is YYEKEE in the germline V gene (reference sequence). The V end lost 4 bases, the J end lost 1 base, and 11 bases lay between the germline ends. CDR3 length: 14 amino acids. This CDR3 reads CASSGTGYNYGYTF. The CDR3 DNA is TGTGCCAGCAGCGGCACAGGTTATAACTATGGCTACACCTTC.

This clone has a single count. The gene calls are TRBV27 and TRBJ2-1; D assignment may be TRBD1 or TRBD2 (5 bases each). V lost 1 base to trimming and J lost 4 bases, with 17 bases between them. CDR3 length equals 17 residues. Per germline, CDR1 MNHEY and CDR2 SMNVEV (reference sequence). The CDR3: CASSLFKGDGGYNEQFF. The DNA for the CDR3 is TGTGCCAGCAGTTTATTCAAAGGGGACGGTGGTTACAATGAGCAGTTCTTC.